The 21 T cell receptor beta chains given below trace back to one sample, sequenced in a study of blood T cells in healthy people across ages. Through a sample-barcoded 5' primer and a J-beta primer mix, a second PCR was run for about 6 to 11 cycles. From the 5' RACE reads, TCRdb called clonotypes with MiXCR, one entry per CDR3 protein. The data contain about 650,000 distinct CDR3 sequences, 32% of them singletons. Sequencing used blood. The receptors were gathered from an elderly woman in good health.

This clonotype was detected a few times. A read error may be the cause here, since a much bigger clone is one base away. This rearrangement joins TRBV5-1 to TRBJ2-5; maybe TRBD2 (7 bases). Germline-derived CDR1 and CDR2 are SGHRS and YFSETQ. V lost 3 bases and J 11 bases, leaving 20 bases between the germline ends. The CDR3 spans 14 residues. The CDR3 sequence is CASSSLTGGHEQYF. The CDR3 DNA reads TGCGCCAGCAGCTCGTTGACGGGGGGACATGAGCAGTACTTC.

V and J are TRBV7-9 and TRBJ2-7; perhaps D is TRBD1 or TRBD2 (5 bases each). The germline CDR1 and CDR2 sequences are SEHNR and FQNEAQ (reference sequence). The CDR3 totals 12 residues. V was pared by 5 bases and J by 4 bases, with 9 bases between. The CDR3 nucleotides are TGTGCCAGCAGCCCCTGGGGGTACGAGCAGTACTTC. Translated, it gives CASSPWGYEQYF.

This clonotype was seen once. This clone may be a read error of a much larger clone one base away. The rearrangement uses TRBV9 and TRBJ1-5, with 9 bases that match TRBD1. Germline V gives CDR1 SGDLS, CDR2 YYNGEE. The CDR3 runs 15 residues. V gave up 4 bases and J gave up 6 bases; unmatched junction bases: 8. This chain's CDR3 is CASSPGTGRTQPQHF. CDR3 nucleotides: TGTGCCAGCAGCCCGGGGACAGGGAGGACTCAGCCCCAGCATTTT.

A word on this clonotype: This may be a read error: a much more frequent sequence differs by one nucleotide. The CDR3 does not end in the conserved phenylalanine or tryptophan, so this is likely a read error. The CDR3 loop is CASSRGNYGYTL. CDR3 coding DNA: TGTGCCAGCTCCCGGGGGAACTATGGCTACACCTTA. The chain links TRBV6-2 or TRBV6-3 to TRBJ1-2; TRBD1 is a possible D gene (5 bases). The CDR3 has 12 residues. The V end lost 8 bases, the J end lost 2 bases, and 9 bases lay between the germline ends. Looked up from germline, CDR1 is MNHEY and CDR2 is SVGEGT.

This clonotype was counted ten times or more. This chain links TRBV6-5 with TRBJ2-4; 7 bases are shared with TRBD1. Per the germline V gene, CDR1 is MNHEY and CDR2 is SVGAGI. This CDR3 spans 14 amino acids. V lost 2 bases, J lost 5 bases, and 3 bases stayed unmatched. The DNA for the CDR3 is TGTGCCAGCAGTTACCGACAGGGCCAAAACATTCAGTACTTC. The encoded protein is CASSYRQGQNIQYF.

This sequence joins TRBV7-2 and TRBJ2-7, with TRBD2 identical over 10 bases. The CDR3 is made up of 16 amino acids. Germline CDR1 reads SGHTA; CDR2 reads FQGNSA. Unmatched junction bases numbered 7, after V lost 1 base and J lost 4 bases. CDR3 protein: CASSLVASGSPYEQYF. CDR3 DNA: TGTGCCAGCAGCTTAGTAGCTAGCGGGAGTCCATACGAGCAGTACTTC.

This clonotype appeared many times. This chain uses TRBV6-1 with TRBJ2-3; 10 nucleotides agree with TRBD1. This CDR3 is 16 amino acids long. J gave up 3 bases and V 2 bases, and 5 bases lay outside the gene matches. The germline V gene encodes CDR1 MNHNS and CDR2 SASEGT. The CDR3 DNA reads TGTGCCAGCAGTGAACCTAGACAGGGGGCAACAGATACGCAGTATTTT. Amino acids: CASSEPRQGATDTQYF.

There are many counts of this clonotype. In nucleotides, the CDR3 is TGTGCCAGCAGCTACCAGACTAGCTCTGCCCTCAATGAGCAGTTCTTC. Amino acid sequence: CASSYQTSSALNEQFF. The V and J genes are TRBV6-2 or TRBV6-3 and TRBJ2-1, with 7 bases identical to TRBD2. The germline CDR1 and CDR2 sequences are MNHEY and SVGEGT. The CDR3 covers 16 residues. The junction had 14 bases not matched to a gene; V was cut back by 6 bases and J by 6 bases.

The V call is TRBV6-1, the J call TRBJ1-2; D is possibly TRBD1 (5 bases). V lost 1 base to trimming and J lost 2 bases, with 8 bases between them. The CDR3 length is 14 residues. CDR1 is MNHNS and CDR2 is SASEGT in the germline V gene. The CDR3 DNA is TGTGCCAGCAGTGAAGATCGGGGGAACTATGGCTACACCTTC. Translating it yields CASSEDRGNYGYTF.

Remarks on this clonotype: Since a much larger clone is just one base distant, this may be a read error. The chain employs TRBV5-1 and TRBJ2-3; D unresolved. Germline CDR1 SGHRS, CDR2 YFSETQ. The V end lost 3 bases, the J end lost 5 bases, and 10 bases lay between the germline ends. The CDR3 has 13 amino acids. The CDR3 reads CASSSALRDTQYF. The CDR3 DNA sequence: TGCGCCAGCAGCTCGGCCTTAAGAGATACGCAGTATTTT. Variable domain in full (rest from reference TRBV5-1 and TRBJ2-3): KAGVTQTPRYLIKTRGQQVTLSCSPISGHRSVSWYQQTPGQGLQFLFEYFSETQRNKGNFPGRFSGRQFSNSRSEMNVSTLELGDSALYLCASSSALRDTQYFGPGTRLTVL.

This clonotype appeared many times. This chain connects TRBV29-1 to TRBJ1-2; D might be TRBD1 (6 bases). The CDR3 spans 13 residues. CDR1 is SQVTM, CDR2 ANQGSEA, per germline. Trimming removed 4 bases from V and 2 bases from J, with 11 bases in between. CDR3 sequence (DNA): TGCAGCGTTGGGGGGGGCCCAAACTATGGCTACACCTTC. Its protein is CSVGGGPNYGYTF.

This clonotype was picked up a small number of times. The J gene is TRBJ1-3, the V gene TRBV10-3; D is perhaps TRBD1 (6 bases). Deletions cut 2 bases from V and 8 bases from J, with 13 bases between. This CDR3 has 14 residues. Germline V gives CDR1 ENHRY, CDR2 SYGVKD. CDR3 sequence reads: CAISEGQNGDTIYF. The CDR3 region has the DNA TGTGCCATCAGTGAGGGACAGAACGGGGACACCATATATTTT.

This clonotype appeared many times. In DNA form, the CDR3 reads TGTGCCACCAGCAGAGATCGCCGGTCACTCAATGAGCAGTTCTTC. Its protein is CATSRDRRSLNEQFF. This chain joins TRBV15 and TRBJ2-1; D gene uncertain. This CDR3 is 15 amino acids long. V was clipped by 0 bases and J by 6 bases, with 12 bases between them. The germline gives CDR1 LNHNV, CDR2 YYDKDF (reference sequence).

This clonotype was found many times. The J gene is TRBJ2-1, the V gene TRBV6-2 or TRBV6-3, with 9 bases fitting TRBD1. Trimming at V came to 8 bases and at J to 7 bases, leaving 3 bases not matched to a gene. Germline V lookup: CDR1 MNHEY, CDR2 SVGEGT. The CDR3 length is 12 residues. The CDR3 sequence is CASGTGINEQFF. In nucleotides, the CDR3 is TGTGCCAGCGGGACAGGGATTAATGAGCAGTTCTTC.

V gene TRBV6-5 combines with J gene TRBJ1-1; TRBD1 might be the D (6 bases). Germline V gene data show CDR1 as MNHEY and CDR2 as SVGAGI. The CDR3 totals 14 residues. Trimming took off 8 bases at V and 1 base at J, with 14 bases between the two ends. The CDR3 sequence is CASLPDRPNTEAFF. The CDR3 coding sequence is TGTGCCAGCCTTCCGGACAGACCGAACACTGAAGCTTTCTTT.

The rearrangement joins TRBV9 to TRBJ2-7; D not resolved. The CDR3 contains 14 residues. In germline, CDR1 is SGDLS, CDR2 YYNGEE. The germline V and J ends were trimmed by 4 bases and 3 bases, with 14 bases remaining between them. CDR3 bases: TGTGCCAGCAGCCCTTCGGCAGGAGACTACGAGCAGTACTTC. This translates into CASSPSAGDYEQYF.

This clonotype was picked up many times. The chain employs TRBV18 and TRBJ1-1; 7 nucleotides align to TRBD1. J was trimmed by 4 bases and V by 3 bases; bases with no gene match: 2. The germline V gene encodes CDR1 KGHSH and CDR2 LQKENI. This CDR3 comprises 13 residues. The CDR3 reads CASSPTGVTEAFF. In DNA, the CDR3 is TGTGCCAGCTCACCTACAGGGGTCACTGAAGCTTTCTTT.

As regards this clonotype: Relative to the germline gene, one junction end is altered; a read error may explain this. The J gene is TRBJ1-5, the V gene TRBV29-1; D uncertain. CDR1 and CDR2 (germline): SQVTM, ANQGSEA. The CDR3 totals 12 residues. CDR3 sequence reads: CCVGGGNQPQHF. The CDR3 coding sequence is TGCTGCGTTGGTGGGGGCAATCAGCCCCAGCATTTT. The whole variable domain, remainder taken from reference TRBV29-1 and TRBJ1-5, is SAVISQKPSRDICQRGTSLTIQCQVDSQVTMMFWYRQQPGQSLTLIATANQGSEATYESGFVIDKFPISRPNLTFSTLTVSNMSPEDSSIYLCCVGGGNQPQHFGDGTRLSIL.

In this sample, this clonotype turned up once. The chain is built from TRBV7-9 and TRBJ2-5, with D possibly matching TRBD1 (6 bases). The J call may be faulty, since TRBJ2-7 better matches the DNA end. The CDR3 spans 14 residues. Per the germline V gene, CDR1 is SEHNR and CDR2 is FQNEAQ (reference sequence). The CDR3 spells CASSLDRGIHEQYF. The DNA for the CDR3 is TGTGCCAGCAGCTTAGATAGGGGGATCCACGAGCAGTACTTC.

The chain couples TRBV7-2 to TRBJ2-3; the D gene could be TRBD1 or TRBD2 (6 bases each). V was cut by 5 bases and J by 6 bases, with 12 bases left in between. Germline V CDR1 and CDR2: SGHTA, FQGNSA. The CDR3 has 13 residues. DNA of the CDR3: TGTGCCAGCAGCCCCGTGGGGGGCGATACGCAGTATTTT. This encodes CASSPVGGDTQYF. Based on the CDR3 plus reference TRBV7-2 and TRBJ2-3, the full variable domain is GAGVSQSPSNKVTEKGKDVELRCDPISGHTALYWYRQSLGQGLEFLIYFQGNSAPDKSGLPSDRFSAERTGGSVSTLTIQRTQQEDSAVYLCASSPVGGDTQYFGPGTRLTVL.

This clonotype was seen ten or more times. The chain couples TRBV6-5 to TRBJ1-2; 7 bases are a match to TRBD1. CDR1 is MNHEY and CDR2 is SVGAGI in the germline V gene. V lost 8 bases to trimming and J lost 8 bases; unmatched junction nucleotides: 20. This CDR3 region has 16 residues. Here the CDR3 DNA reads TGTGCCAGCCTCCCGGGACAGCTTATTATTCACGCCGGCTACACCTTC. Translating it yields CASLPGQLIIHAGYTF.